The clone carrying this TCR beta chain was counted once. What it binds is unknown. One junction end disagrees with the germline gene, perhaps due to a read error. This entry is derived from a study of cytomegalovirus exposure and HLA in healthy donors. Study details: The 90 to 150 validation repertoires used the same platform as the approximately 700 first-cohort repertoires, a later analysis reported. Overall study results and limits: The authors listed 180 or so TCR beta chains as cytomegalovirus-associated. One later analysis, an examination of the 100 to 150 validation repertoires, found that first-cohort TCR clusters tended to co-occur in them.

The assay was immunoSEQ multiplex PCR, and TCRdb's table has in-frame clones only and misses some. This table has 90,000 to 150,000 clones, roughly 90% appearing once. The sample comprised PBMCs. The receptor comes from a woman aged 18 to 35 in good health and CMV-seropositive.

The CDR3 region is CASSLAEGRVGINEQFF. CDR3 sequence (DNA): TGTGCTAGCAGCTTAGCGGAGGGGAGGGTAGGCATCAATGAGCAGTTCTTC. V usage is TRBV7-7 and J usage is TRBJ2-1, with TRBD2 matching over 7 bases. The CDR3 consists of 17 residues. CDR1 SSHAT and CDR2 FNYEAQ come from the germline V gene (reference sequence).